This paragraph reports one TCR beta chain. Its cognate antigen has yet to be identified. Base qualities were left out, and no much larger clone turns up one base away. The collaborating institutions used their own protocols to collect whole blood in K2EDTA tubes. For TCRbeta analysis, collaborator samples were shipped as frozen whole blood, as isolated PBMCs, or as DNA extracted from either sample type. TCRbeta CDR3 regions were amplified from genomic DNA using the immunoSEQ Assay, a bias-controlled multiplex PCR. Under the source paper's analysis protocol: The number of nucleated cells in each sample was estimated by amplification of reference gene primers within the assay. To quantify the absolute abundance of each unique TCRbeta CDR3 rearrangement, sequence reads were collapsed and filtered. For each sample, productive Simpson clonality was calculated by taking the square root of Simpson's diversity index across productive rearrangements. What TCRdb holds here is the immuneACCESS table cut down to in-frame rearrangements. Part of the clones is not present; checked against another copy, under half of the missing clones reflect an unresolved V gene, and the others are unexplained. The DNA gave D and trimming, while V, J and clone size come from that table. Counted in this sample were over 90,000 clones; about 90% of them appeared once. The top ten hold less than 4.5% of the sample.

From the cysteine up to the phenylalanine, the CDR3 has a length of 15 residues. CDR3 DNA is the only sequence kept; it has 45 bases, read in frame from the first base. Taken from the germline V gene, the CDR1 and CDR2 loops are SGHRS and YFSETQ. Trimming takes 4 bases off V and 2 bases off J; junction bases not matched to a gene: 8. These data originate in a study of blood T cell repertoires in COVID-19 (dated by TCRdb to 2018 to 2021). For the study in its entirety: Collaborator samples came from the United States, Italy and Spain and covered acute and convalescent phases of COVID-19. The material from the prospective study consisted of cDNA or gDNA derived from T cells, B-cell-depleted T cells, or PBMCs. Subjects who had been exposed to COVID-19, were actively infected with it, or had recovered from it provided the deeply sampled blood TCRbeta repertoires that made up the dataset. The repertoires were made available in a free public database intended to serve as a resource for research on the immune response to SARS-CoV-2. Samples were obtained from the ongoing ImmuneRACE study (first 160 participants) and from approximately 1,200 subjects provided by 6 global collaborators. The sample metadata nearly always contained a de-identified subject ID, COVID-19 status, age in years and sex. Where available, HLA class I and class II types were taken from metadata supplied by the sample provider and were not determined by assay-based typing.

What the work shows at the level of the full study, not this receptor alone: The quantity of clinical and demographic metadata differed by source and by participant and was supplied without curation.

Sequencing used peripheral blood. The clonotype was recovered from a human donor in a cohort sampled during active COVID-19. This receptor chain uses TRBV5-1 and TRBJ1-2, with 7 middle bases fitting TRBD1. Here is the DNA: TGCGCCAGCAGCCCGGAGGGGGGACAGAACTATGGCTACACCTTC. Translation gives CASSPEGGQNYGYTF. Beyond the CDR3, the reference TRBV5-1 and TRBJ1-2 genes provide the residues; the full variable domain reads: KAGVTQTPRYLIKTRGQQVTLSCSPISGHRSVSWYQQTPGQGLQFLFEYFSETQRNKGNFPGRFSGRQFSNSRSEMNVSTLELGDSALYLCASSPEGGQNYGYTFGSGTRLTVV.